These 21 T cell receptor beta chains originate from one sample sequenced in a study of circulating CD8 cells and anti-PD-1 response in melanoma. Sorting of live CD3+CD8+TCRalphabeta+ cells by PD-1 and/or TIGIT gave four subsets. Each library started from around 15 ng of total RNA using the QIAseq Immune Repertoire TCR panel. Each CDR3 protein gets one entry after TCRdb re-called the reads with MiXCR. The sample contains about 460 distinct CDR3 sequences, roughly 13% of which appear only once. Sequences were derived from CD8+ T cells from PBMCs, sampled at baseline or after one month of anti-PD-1 therapy (not recorded which). The receptors were sampled from a human donor with melanoma.

This clonotype is deemed large (0.1 to 1%). The CDR3 DNA is TGTGCCAGCAGTTTATCAGGGTTGGCCTACAATGAGCAGTTCTTC. This gives the protein CASSLSGLAYNEQFF. The chain is built from TRBV27 and TRBJ2-1; D unclear. Germline CDR1 MNHEY, CDR2 SMNVEV (reference sequence). The CDR3 sequence is 15 residues long. V shed 0 bases and J shed 2 bases, with 8 bases lying between them.

This clonotype is termed large (0.1 to 1%). The CDR3 sequence is CASSEMGNYGYTF. In DNA form, the CDR3 reads TGTGCCAGCAGTGAAATGGGGAACTATGGCTACACCTTC. The chain carries TRBV6-1 and TRBJ1-2, with unresolved D. Germline-derived CDR1 and CDR2 are MNHNS and SASEGT. The CDR3 runs 13 residues. With 2 bases removed from V and 2 bases from J, the gap between germline ends came to 6 bases.

Relative to its sample, this clonotype is large. The CDR3 DNA sequence: TGTGCCAGCAGTTACAGGCAGGGGCTTAGAGATACGCAGTATTTT. Translating gives CASSYRQGLRDTQYF. This chain joins TRBV6-5 and TRBJ2-3, with D possibly being TRBD1 (6 bases). Germline V gene data show CDR1 as MNHEY and CDR2 as SVGAGI. The CDR3 consists of 15 residues. With 2 bases removed from V and 5 bases from J, the gap between germline ends came to 14 bases.

Of note for this clonotype: A much bigger clone sits one base away, suggesting this may be a read error. CDR3 DNA: TGTGCCAGCTCTCCGGGACAGAATACCGGGGAGCCGTTTTTT. This gives the protein CASSPGQNTGEPFF. This chain joins TRBV25-1 and TRBJ2-2, with 7 bases lining up with TRBD1. The CDR3 sequence is 14 residues long. Germline V gene lookup returns CDR1 MGHDK and CDR2 SYGVNS. Looking up the rest from reference TRBV25-1 and TRBJ2-2 gives the full variable domain: EADIYQTPRYLVIGTGKKITLECSQTMGHDKMYWYQQDPGMELHLIHYSYGVNSTEKGDLSSESTVSRIRTEHFPLTLESARPSHTSQYLCASSPGQNTGEPFFGEGSRLTVL.

This chain connects TRBV6-2 or TRBV6-3 to TRBJ2-1, with 7 positions matching TRBD1. V shed 2 bases, J shed 15 bases, and the junction held 4 bases outside the gene matches. Germline CDR1 and CDR2: MNHEY and SVGEGT. There are 11 residues in the CDR3. The DNA of the CDR3 is TGTGCCAGCAGTTACCGACAGGGTTGGTTCTTC. Encoded protein: CASSYRQGWFF.

Within the sample, this clonotype is large. This CDR3 reads CASRRGTGFYNEQFF. The CDR3 DNA is TGTGCCAGCAGAAGAGGGACAGGGTTCTACAATGAGCAGTTCTTC. The J gene is TRBJ2-1, the V gene TRBV12-3 or TRBV12-4; 9 bases map to TRBD1. The CDR3 covers 15 residues. V lost 6 bases, J lost 3 bases, and 6 bases stayed unmatched.

As for this clonotype: An end of the junction differs from the germline gene, which may be a read error. This chain joins TRBV19 and TRBJ2-5; D is possibly TRBD1 or TRBD2 (5 bases each). The germline V gene encodes CDR1 LNHDA and CDR2 SQIVND (reference sequence). This CDR3 contains 14 residues. The CDR3 loop is CASGIRGAGRTQYF. The CDR3 DNA reads TGTGCCAGTGGTATACGGGGCGCTGGGAGGACCCAGTACTTC.

This clonotype was counted a few times. A far larger clone lies a single base away; this is likely a read error. The chain employs TRBV9 and TRBJ2-7; a possible D gene is TRBD2 (6 bases). The CDR3 is 11 residues long. The germline gives CDR1 SGDLS, CDR2 YYNGEE. V was clipped by 7 bases and J by 7 bases, with 12 bases between them. The CDR3 protein is CASGGMKEQYF. In nucleotides, the CDR3 is TGTGCCAGCGGGGGGATGAAGGAGCAGTACTTC. Based on the CDR3 plus reference TRBV9 and TRBJ2-7, the full variable domain is DSGVTQTPKHLITATGQRVTLRCSPRSGDLSVYWYQQSLDQGLQFLIQYYNGEERAKGNILERFSAQQFPDLHSELNLSSLELGDSALYFCASGGMKEQYFGPGTRLTVT.

This clonotype is classed as medium-sized. The chain couples TRBV20-1 to TRBJ1-1, with D possibly TRBD1 on 5 matching bases. The CDR3 loop spans 12 amino acids. Per germline, CDR1 DFQATT and CDR2 SNEGSKA (reference sequence). Trimming pared 5 bases from V and 3 bases from J, leaving 10 bases between. This chain's CDR3 is CSAFDRDTEAFF. Written as DNA, the CDR3 is TGCAGTGCTTTCGACAGAGACACTGAAGCTTTCTTT.

By share, this clonotype ranks as large. This sequence joins TRBV6-5 and TRBJ1-2; 9 bases are shared with TRBD1. V shed 2 bases and J 6 bases; nucleotides not matched to a gene: 7. Germline V gene lookup returns CDR1 MNHEY and CDR2 SVGAGI. The CDR3 length is 15 residues. This CDR3 is CASSYATGGTDGYTF. The DNA for the CDR3 is TGTGCCAGCAGTTACGCGACAGGGGGAACAGATGGCTACACCTTC.

This clonotype rates as medium-sized. This chain uses TRBV4-3 with TRBJ2-5; TRBD2 aligns across 9 bases. The J segment lost 4 bases and the V segment lost 4 bases, leaving 7 bases of the junction unmatched. The CDR3 sequence is 15 residues long. Germline values: CDR1 LGHNA, CDR2 YSLEER. Here the CDR3 DNA reads TGCGCCAGCAGCCTCGGGCGGGGGGGAGGAGAGACCCAGTACTTC. Protein product: CASSLGRGGGETQYF.

By its share, this clonotype is large (0.1 to 1%). The chain joins TRBV7-2 to TRBJ2-7; weak D call: TRBD1 (9 bases). The V gene lost 5 bases and the J gene lost 2 bases, with 25 bases spanning the gap. The CDR3 is made up of 18 amino acids. Per germline, CDR1 SGHTA and CDR2 FQGNSA. CDR3 amino acids: CASSLSGGTGPLPYEQYF. CDR3 in DNA: TGTGCCAGCAGCCTCTCGGGGGGGACAGGGCCTCTCCCCTACGAGCAGTACTTC.

This clonotype is medium-sized (0.01 to 0.1%) by share. V gene TRBV28 combines with J gene TRBJ2-3, with 11 positions matching TRBD2. This CDR3 spans 15 amino acids. Germline CDR1 and CDR2: MDHEN and SYDVKM. Trimming removed 5 bases from V and 6 bases from J; junction bases left unmatched: 7. The CDR3 nucleotides read TGTGCCAGCAGTCCCCCGGGACTAGCGGAGGATACGCAGTATTTT. It translates to CASSPPGLAEDTQYF. Using reference TRBV28 and TRBJ2-3 for the parts outside the CDR3, the full variable domain is DVKVTQSSRYLVKRTGEKVFLECVQDMDHENMFWYRQDPGLGLRLIYFSYDVKMKEKGDIPEGYSVSREKKERFSLILESASTNQTSMYLCASSPPGLAEDTQYFGPGTRLTVL.

In its sample, this clonotype ranks as medium-sized. The chain employs TRBV28 and TRBJ2-2; tentatively, D is TRBD2 (5 bases). The CDR3 consists of 15 residues. CDR1 is MDHEN, CDR2 SYDVKM, per germline. Between the trimmed V and J ends, which lost 3 bases and 6 bases, there was a span of 14 bases. The CDR3 region has the DNA TGTGCCAGCAGTTTGGGAGTATTGGGGTCCGGGGAGCTGTTTTTT. Translating gives CASSLGVLGSGELFF.

By sample share, this clonotype is medium-sized (0.01 to 0.1%). The chain joins TRBV2 to TRBJ1-2, with D possibly TRBD1 on 5 matching bases. Germline CDR1 SNHLY, CDR2 FYNNEI. Trimming shortened V by 8 bases and J by 2 bases, and 9 bases separated the two germline ends. The CDR3 sequence is 12 residues long. The DNA of the CDR3 is TGTGCCAGCTTCGGGGCCAACTATGGCTACACCTTC. Translating it yields CASFGANYGYTF.

Relative to its sample, this clonotype is medium-sized. This rearrangement joins TRBV27 to TRBJ1-1; 12 bases map to TRBD1. Looked up from germline, CDR1 is MNHEY and CDR2 is SMNVEV (reference sequence). The V and J ends lost 5 bases and 5 bases, in that order; junction bases with no gene match: 9. This CDR3 comprises 16 residues. The CDR3 nucleotides read TGTGCCAGCAGTACTGGGGACAGGGGGCGCTGGACTGAAGCTTTCTTT. Translating it yields CASSTGDRGRWTEAFF.

Note on this clonotype: A junction boundary mismatches the germline segment, possibly from a read error. V usage is TRBV5-5 and J usage is TRBJ1-2; D is ambiguous. This CDR3 spans 11 amino acids. Per germline, CDR1 SGHKS and CDR2 YYEKEE (reference sequence). CDR3 DNA sequence: TGTCCCAGCAGCTTGGACTATGACTACACCTTC. Protein product: CPSSLDYDYTF.

The rearrangement links TRBV11-2 to TRBJ2-3; D tentatively fits TRBD1 or TRBD2 (6 bases each). V was clipped by 8 bases and J by 4 bases, with 13 bases between them. The CDR3 has 13 residues. Germline values: CDR1 SGHAT, CDR2 FQNNGV. Here the CDR3 DNA reads TGTGCCAGCGGGGGGCTGGGTGCAGATACGCAGTATTTT. Its translation is CASGGLGADTQYF.

This clonotype came up a few times. This chain connects TRBV19 to TRBJ1-1; TRBD1 might be the D (5 bases). CDR3 length: 14 amino acids. The germline V gene encodes CDR1 LNHDA and CDR2 SQIVND (reference sequence). With 1 base removed from V and 2 bases from J, the gap between germline ends came to 8 bases. The CDR3 DNA sequence: TGTGCCAGTAGTATAGGGAGGGGAAACACTGAAGCTTTCTTT. Its protein product is CASSIGRGNTEAFF.

This clonotype was detected only a few times. A much bigger clone sits one base away, suggesting this may be a read error. The gene calls are TRBV10-3 and TRBJ1-2; D is undetermined. V was shortened by 2 bases and J by 8 bases, with 18 bases between the two germline ends. The germline gives CDR1 ENHRY, CDR2 SYGVKD. CDR3 length: 15 amino acids. The CDR3 spells CAISEASVPRQGYTF. CDR3 DNA sequence: TGTGCCATCAGTGAGGCATCGGTCCCTCGGCAGGGCTACACCTTC.

The rearrangement links TRBV2 to TRBJ2-7, with no clear D. Germline V gives CDR1 SNHLY, CDR2 FYNNEI. V was cut by 6 bases and J by 0 bases, with 12 bases left in between. The CDR3 extends over 14 amino acids. CDR3 bases: TGTGCCAGCAGCCCGGTCCAAAGCTCCTACGAGCAGTACTTC. Protein sequence: CASSPVQSSYEQYF.